This record covers a single TCR beta chain. The record originates from a study of blood T cell repertoires in COVID-19. Overall study context: The study drew acute and convalescent COVID-19 samples from the United States, Italy and Spain.

CDR1 is SGHDT and CDR2 is YYEEEE in the germline V gene. Trimming left V 0 bases short and J 6 bases short, with 12 bases between. This CDR3 spans 14 amino acids. Participant-reported clinical history was the basis for cohort assignment. Recovery meant two consecutive negative NP/OP PCR tests, professional clearance, or resolved symptoms. In the original processing: Estimation of nucleated cell counts relied on the amplification of reference gene primers. Only in-frame clones appear in the TCRdb table, and some are missing; sequencing was by immunoSEQ multiplex PCR. V and J calls and clone size are as listed in that table; D and trimming were resolved from the DNA. Of roughly 190,000 clones listed, around 87% are singletons.

Source material: PBMCs or T cells enriched from blood (not recorded which). The gene calls are TRBV5-6 and TRBJ1-1, with D possibly matching TRBD1 (5 bases). The clonotype originates from a young woman who had recovered from COVID-19. The CDR3 spells CASSLDRGGAEAFF. The CDR3 coding sequence is TGTGCCAGCAGCTTGGATAGGGGTGGGGCTGAAGCTTTCTTT.